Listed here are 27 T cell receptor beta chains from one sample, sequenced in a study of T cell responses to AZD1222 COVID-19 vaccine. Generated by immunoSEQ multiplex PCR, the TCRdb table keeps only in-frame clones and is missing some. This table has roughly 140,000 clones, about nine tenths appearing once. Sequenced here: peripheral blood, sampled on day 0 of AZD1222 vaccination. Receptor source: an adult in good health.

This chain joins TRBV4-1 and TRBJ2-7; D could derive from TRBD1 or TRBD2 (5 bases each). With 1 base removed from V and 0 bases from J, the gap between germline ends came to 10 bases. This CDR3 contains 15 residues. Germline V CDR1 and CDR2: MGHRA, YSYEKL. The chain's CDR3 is CASSQGVGVSYEQYF. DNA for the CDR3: TGCGCCAGCAGCCAAGGGGTGGGGGTCTCCTACGAGCAGTACTTC.

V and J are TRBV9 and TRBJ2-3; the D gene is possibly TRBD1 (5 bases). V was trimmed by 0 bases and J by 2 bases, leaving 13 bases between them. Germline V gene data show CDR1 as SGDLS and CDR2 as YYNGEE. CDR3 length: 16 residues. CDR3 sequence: CASSVAGGHNTDTQYF. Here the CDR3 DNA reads TGTGCCAGCAGCGTAGCTGGTGGACACAACACAGATACGCAGTATTTT.

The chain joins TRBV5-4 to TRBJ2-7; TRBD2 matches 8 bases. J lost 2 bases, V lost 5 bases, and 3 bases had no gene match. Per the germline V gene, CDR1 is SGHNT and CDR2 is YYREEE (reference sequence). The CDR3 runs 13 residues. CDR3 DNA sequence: TGTGCCAGCAGGCCGCGGGGGGCCTACGAGCAGTACTTC. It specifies CASRPRGAYEQYF.

CDR3 bases: TGTGCCAGCTCACCTGATTTCACACCCGGACTAAACTACGAGCAGTACTTC. This codes for CASSPDFTPGLNYEQYF. This chain connects TRBV18 to TRBJ2-7; a weak D match, TRBD2 (6 bases). Trimming pared 3 bases from V and 3 bases from J, leaving 21 bases between. Germline CDR1 and CDR2: KGHSH and LQKENI. The CDR3 is 17 residues long.

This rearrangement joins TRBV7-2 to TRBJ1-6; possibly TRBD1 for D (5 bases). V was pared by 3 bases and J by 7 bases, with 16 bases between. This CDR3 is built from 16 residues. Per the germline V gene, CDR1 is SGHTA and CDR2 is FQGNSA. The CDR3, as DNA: TGTGCCAGCAGCTTTACGGGGGGAGCAGGAAATTCACCCCTCCACTTT. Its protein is CASSFTGGAGNSPLHF.

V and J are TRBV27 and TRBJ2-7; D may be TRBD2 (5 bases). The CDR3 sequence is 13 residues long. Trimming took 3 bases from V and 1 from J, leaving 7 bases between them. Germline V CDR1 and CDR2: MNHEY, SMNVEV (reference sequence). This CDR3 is CASSLGGSYEQYF. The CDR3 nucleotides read TGTGCCAGCAGTTTGGGCGGGTCCTACGAGCAGTACTTC.

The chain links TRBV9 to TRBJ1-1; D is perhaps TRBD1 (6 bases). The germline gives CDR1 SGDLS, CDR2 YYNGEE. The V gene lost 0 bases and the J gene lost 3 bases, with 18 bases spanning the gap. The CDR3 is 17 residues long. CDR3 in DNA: TGTGCCAGCAGCGTAGCGGGACCCCCAAAGGGGGACACTGAAGCTTTCTTT. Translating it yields CASSVAGPPKGDTEAFF.

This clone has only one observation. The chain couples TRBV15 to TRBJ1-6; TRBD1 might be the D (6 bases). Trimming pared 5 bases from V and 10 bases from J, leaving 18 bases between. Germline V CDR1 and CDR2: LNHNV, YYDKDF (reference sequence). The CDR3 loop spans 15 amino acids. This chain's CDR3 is CATSPDRTPGSPLHF. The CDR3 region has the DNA TGTGCCACCAGCCCCGACAGGACGCCGGGGTCACCCCTCCACTTT.

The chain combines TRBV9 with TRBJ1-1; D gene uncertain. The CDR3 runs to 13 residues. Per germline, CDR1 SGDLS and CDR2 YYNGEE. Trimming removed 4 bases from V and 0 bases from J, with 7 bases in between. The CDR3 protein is CASSSQLNTEAFF. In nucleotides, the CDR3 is TGTGCCAGCAGCTCACAGCTGAACACTGAAGCTTTCTTT.

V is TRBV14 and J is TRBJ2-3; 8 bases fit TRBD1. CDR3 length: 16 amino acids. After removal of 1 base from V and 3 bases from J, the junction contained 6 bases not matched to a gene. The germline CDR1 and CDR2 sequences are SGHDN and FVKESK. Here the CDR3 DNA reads TGTGCCAGCAGCCAAGGGAAACGACAGGGGACAGATACGCAGTATTTT. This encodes CASSQGKRQGTDTQYF.

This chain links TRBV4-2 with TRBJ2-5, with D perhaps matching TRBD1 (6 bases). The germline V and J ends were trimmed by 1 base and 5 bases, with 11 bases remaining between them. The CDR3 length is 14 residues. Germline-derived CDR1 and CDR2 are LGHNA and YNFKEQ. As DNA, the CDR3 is TGTGCCAGCAGCCAAGTAAGGGGGTACGAGACCCAGTACTTC. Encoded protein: CASSQVRGYETQYF.

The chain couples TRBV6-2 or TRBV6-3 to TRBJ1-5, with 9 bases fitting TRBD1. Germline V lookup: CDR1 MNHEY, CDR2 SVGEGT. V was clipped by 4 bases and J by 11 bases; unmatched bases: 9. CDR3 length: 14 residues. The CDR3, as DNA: TGTGCCAGCAGTTCGCCGGGACAGGGAGTAGCCCAGCATTTT. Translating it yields CASSSPGQGVAQHF.

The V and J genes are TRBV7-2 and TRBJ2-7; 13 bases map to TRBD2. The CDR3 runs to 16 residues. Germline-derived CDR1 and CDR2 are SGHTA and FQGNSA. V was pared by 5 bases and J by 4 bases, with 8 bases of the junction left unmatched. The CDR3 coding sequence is TGTGCCAGCAGCGGACGACTAGCGGGAGGTTTGTACGAGCAGTACTTC. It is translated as CASSGRLAGGLYEQYF.

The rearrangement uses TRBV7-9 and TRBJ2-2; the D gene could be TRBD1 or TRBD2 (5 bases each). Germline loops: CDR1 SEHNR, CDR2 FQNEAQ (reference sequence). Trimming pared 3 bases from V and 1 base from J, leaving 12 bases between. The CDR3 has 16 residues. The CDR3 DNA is TGTGCCAGCAGCTTTGAGGGGAAAGGGAACACCGGGGAGCTGTTTTTT. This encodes CASSFEGKGNTGELFF.

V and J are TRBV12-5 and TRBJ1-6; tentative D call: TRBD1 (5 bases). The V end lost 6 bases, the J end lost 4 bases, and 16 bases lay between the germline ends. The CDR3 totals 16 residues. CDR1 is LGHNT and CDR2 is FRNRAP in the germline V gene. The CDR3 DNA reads TGTGCTAGTGGGGAAAAGCGGGACGAATATAATTCACCCCTCCACTTT. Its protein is CASGEKRDEYNSPLHF.

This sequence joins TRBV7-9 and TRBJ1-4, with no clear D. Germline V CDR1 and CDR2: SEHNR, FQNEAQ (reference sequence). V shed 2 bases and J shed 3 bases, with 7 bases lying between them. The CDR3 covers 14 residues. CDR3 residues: CASSLYRSNEKLFF. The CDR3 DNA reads TGTGCCAGCAGCTTATACAGATCTAATGAAAAACTGTTTTTT.

The CDR3: CASTLGGEAFF. Here the CDR3 DNA reads TGTGCCAGCACTCTAGGGGGGGAAGCTTTCTTT. This chain links TRBV6-5 with TRBJ1-1; perhaps TRBD1 as D (6 bases). The CDR3 totals 11 residues. V was cut by 7 bases and J by 8 bases, with 11 bases left in between. The germline CDR1 and CDR2 sequences are MNHEY and SVGAGI.

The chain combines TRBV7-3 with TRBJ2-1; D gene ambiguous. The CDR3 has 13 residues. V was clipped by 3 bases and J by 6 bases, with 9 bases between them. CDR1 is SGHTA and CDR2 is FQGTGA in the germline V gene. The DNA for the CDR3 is TGTGCCAGCAGCTTTGATGAGACCAATGAGCAGTTCTTC. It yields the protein CASSFDETNEQFF.

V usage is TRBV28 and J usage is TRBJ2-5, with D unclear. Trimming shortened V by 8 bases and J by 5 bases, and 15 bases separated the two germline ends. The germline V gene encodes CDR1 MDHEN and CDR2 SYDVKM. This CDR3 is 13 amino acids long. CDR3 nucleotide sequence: TGTGCCAGCTTCGGGCAAAAACAGGAGACCCAGTACTTC. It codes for CASFGQKQETQYF.

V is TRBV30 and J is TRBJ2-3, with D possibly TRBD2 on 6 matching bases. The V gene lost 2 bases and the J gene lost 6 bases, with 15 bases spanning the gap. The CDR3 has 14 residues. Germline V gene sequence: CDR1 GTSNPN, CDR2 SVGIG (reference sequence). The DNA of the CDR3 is TGTGCCTGGAGTATGGGACTTGGGGAGGATACGCAGTATTTT. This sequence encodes CAWSMGLGEDTQYF. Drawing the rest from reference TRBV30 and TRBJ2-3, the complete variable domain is SQTIHQWPATLVQPVGSPLSLECTVEGTSNPNLYWYRQAAGRGLQLLFYSVGIGQISSEVPQNLSASRPQDRQFILSSKKLLLSDSGFYLCAWSMGLGEDTQYFGPGTRLTVL.

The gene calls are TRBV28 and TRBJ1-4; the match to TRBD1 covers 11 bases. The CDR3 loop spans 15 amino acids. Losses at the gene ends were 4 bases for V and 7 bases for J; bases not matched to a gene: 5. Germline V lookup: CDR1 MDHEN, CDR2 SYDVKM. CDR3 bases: TGTGCCAGCAGTTCGCCGGACAGGGGGCCTGAAAAACTGTTTTTT. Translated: CASSSPDRGPEKLFF.

CDR3 sequence (DNA): TGTGCCAGTAGCTTGACAGGGGTAGGAGAGCAGTTCTTC. It is translated as CASSLTGVGEQFF. The V and J genes are TRBV19 and TRBJ2-1, with 8 bases that match TRBD1. J gave up 10 bases and V 6 bases, and 8 bases lay outside the gene matches. The germline CDR1 and CDR2 sequences are LNHDA and SQIVND (reference sequence). The CDR3 contains 13 residues.

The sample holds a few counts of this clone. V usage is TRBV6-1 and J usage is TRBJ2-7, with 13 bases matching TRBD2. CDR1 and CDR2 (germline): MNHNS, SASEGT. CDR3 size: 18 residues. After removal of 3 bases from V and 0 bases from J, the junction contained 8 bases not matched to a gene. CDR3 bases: TGTGCCAGCAGTGAGGAACTAGCGGGAGGGCCGAGCTCCTACGAGCAGTACTTC. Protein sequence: CASSEELAGGPSSYEQYF.

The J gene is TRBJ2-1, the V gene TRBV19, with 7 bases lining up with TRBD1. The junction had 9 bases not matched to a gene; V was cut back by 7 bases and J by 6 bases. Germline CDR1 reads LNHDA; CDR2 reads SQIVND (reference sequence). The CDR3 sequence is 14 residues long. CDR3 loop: CASTNRGVGNEQFF. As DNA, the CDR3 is TGTGCCAGTACGAACAGGGGAGTTGGCAATGAGCAGTTCTTC.

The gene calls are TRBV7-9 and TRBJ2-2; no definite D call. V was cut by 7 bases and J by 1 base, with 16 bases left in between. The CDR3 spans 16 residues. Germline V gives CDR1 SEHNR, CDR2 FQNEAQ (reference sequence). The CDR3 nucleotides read TGTGCCAGCACCACAATCTCCGGAAAGAACACCGGGGAGCTGTTTTTT. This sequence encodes CASTTISGKNTGELFF.

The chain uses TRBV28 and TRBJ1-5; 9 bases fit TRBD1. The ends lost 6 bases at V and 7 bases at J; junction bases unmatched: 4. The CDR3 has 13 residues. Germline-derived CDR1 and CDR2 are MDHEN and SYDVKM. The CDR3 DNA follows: TGTGCCAGCAGCGGACAGGGGTGGCAGCCCCAGCATTTT. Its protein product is CASSGQGWQPQHF.

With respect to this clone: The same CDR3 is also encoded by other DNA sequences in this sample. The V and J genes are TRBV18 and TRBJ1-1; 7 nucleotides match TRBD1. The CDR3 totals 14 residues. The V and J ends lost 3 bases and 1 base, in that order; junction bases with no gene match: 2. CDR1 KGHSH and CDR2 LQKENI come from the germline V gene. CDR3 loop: CASSPRQGNTEAFF. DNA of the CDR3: TGTGCCAGCTCACCCCGACAGGGGAACACTGAAGCTTTCTTT.